The clone carrying this T cell receptor beta chain was seen only a few times. Its antigen remains unidentified. This CDR3 is built from 15 residues. V lost 3 bases, J lost 4 bases, and 12 bases lay in between. Germline V CDR1 and CDR2: MNHEY, SMNVEV (reference sequence). On cycle 4 day 1 and cycle 7 day 1, as well as at baseline, blood was sampled. The data belong to a study of OX40 agonist ivuxolimab in advanced cancers. Overall study results and limits: Expanded peripheral T-cell antigen specificity went undetermined.

Only in-frame clones appear in the TCRdb table, and some are missing; sequencing was by immunoSEQ multiplex PCR. The data contain tens of thousands of clones, about 93% of them singletons. This receptor was identified in an adult with an advanced solid tumor such as melanoma, head and neck, liver or kidney cancer. The sample consisted of CD4+ or CD8+ T cells sorted from blood, taken in a trial of the OX40 agonist ivuxolimab. V and J are TRBV27 and TRBJ2-2; D gene ambiguous. The CDR3 region is CASSFSWVVTGELFF. The DNA for the CDR3 is TGTGCCAGCAGTTTTTCTTGGGTTGTCACCGGGGAGCTGTTTTTT.